Given below is one TCR beta chain in context. The antigen is unknown. The length of the CDR3 is 15 residues. Germline V CDR1 and CDR2: MDHEN, SYDVKM. Trimming removed 8 bases from V and 1 base from J; junction bases left unmatched: 3. The sample originates from a study of identical twins. Study results and limitations: Where out-of-frame alpha sequences were twin-shared, they showed excess low generation probability.

Every one of the donors was a healthy Caucasian. A universal primer site arose from template switching, and cDNA bore unique molecular identifiers. TCRdb fed the 5' RACE reads into MiXCR, producing one record per CDR3 protein. The data show approximately 280,000 distinct CDR3 sequences, about 8.1% seen once. This same sample was also part of a study on yellow fever vaccine responses in identical twins.

The source is a young woman in good health. Sequencing was carried out using memory (CD45RO+) T cells sorted from blood. The V and J genes are TRBV28 and TRBJ2-3; 13 bases fit TRBD2. The CDR3: CASGLAGAGTDTQYF. In DNA, the CDR3 is TGTGCCAGCGGACTAGCGGGAGCGGGCACAGATACGCAGTATTTT. The whole variable domain, filled in from reference TRBV28 and TRBJ2-3, reads DVKVTQSSRYLVKRTGEKVFLECVQDMDHENMFWYRQDPGLGLRLIYFSYDVKMKEKGDIPEGYSVSREKKERFSLILESASTNQTSMYLCASGLAGAGTDTQYFGPGTRLTVL.